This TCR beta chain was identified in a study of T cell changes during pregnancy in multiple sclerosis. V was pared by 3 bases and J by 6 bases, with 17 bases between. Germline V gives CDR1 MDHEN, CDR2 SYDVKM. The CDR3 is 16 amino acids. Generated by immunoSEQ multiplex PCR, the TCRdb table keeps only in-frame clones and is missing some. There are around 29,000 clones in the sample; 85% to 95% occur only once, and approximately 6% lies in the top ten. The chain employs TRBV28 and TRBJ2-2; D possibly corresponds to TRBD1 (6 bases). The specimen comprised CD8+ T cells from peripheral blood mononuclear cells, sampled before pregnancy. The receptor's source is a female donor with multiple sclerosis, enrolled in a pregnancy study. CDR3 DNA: TGTGCCAGCAGTTTTCAGGGCAGGGGAACCCCCGGGGAGCTGTTTTTT. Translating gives CASSFQGRGTPGELFF.